The 25 T cell receptor beta chains given below trace back to one sample, sequenced in a study of T cell repertoires in aging, cancer and after chemotherapy. Peripheral blood genomic DNA, not sorted cells or RNA, was the template. TRB rearrangements spanning V, D and J were amplified using mixed TRB-A/B primers. TCRdb called the multiplex PCR reads again in MiXCR, with one record for every CDR3 protein. This sample yields around 10,000 distinct CDR3 sequences, of which about 24% are seen a single time; about 2.4% belongs to the top ten. The sequenced sample was blood. These receptors were taken from a human donor in good health.

Within the sample, this clonotype is medium-sized (0.01 to 0.1%). The chain combines TRBV30 with TRBJ1-4; D may be TRBD1 (5 bases). The CDR3 spans 14 residues. CDR1 GTSNPN and CDR2 SVGIG come from the germline V gene (reference sequence). V dropped 2 bases and J dropped 8 bases, with 15 bases sitting between them. The CDR3 DNA reads as TGTGCCTGGAGTCCAGGGTTACTAAGGGAAAAACTGTTTTTT. This gives the protein CAWSPGLLREKLFF.

This clonotype is medium-sized within its sample. This chain connects TRBV6-2 or TRBV6-3 to TRBJ1-5; D is perhaps TRBD1 (6 bases). V lost 7 bases and J 6 bases, leaving 13 bases between the germline ends. Per the germline V gene, CDR1 is MNHEY and CDR2 is SVGEGT. This CDR3 is 13 amino acids long. The CDR3 nucleotides are TGTGCCAGCAATACAGGGCGGGGTCAGCCCCAGCATTTT. Translating it yields CASNTGRGQPQHF.

This clonotype is medium-sized in the sample. The genes are TRBV30 and TRBJ1-5; D is perhaps TRBD1 (6 bases). The CDR3 is made up of 13 amino acids. The V and J ends lost 2 bases and 6 bases respectively, with 11 bases between them. The germline gives CDR1 GTSNPN, CDR2 SVGIG (reference sequence). The CDR3 reads CAWSKGETQPQHF. Written as DNA, the CDR3 is TGTGCCTGGAGTAAGGGGGAGACTCAGCCCCAGCATTTT.

The V and J genes are TRBV7-2 and TRBJ2-7, with TRBD2 matching 12 bases. After removal of 2 bases from V and 6 bases from J, the junction contained 5 bases not matched to a gene. The CDR3 sequence is 15 residues long. CDR1 and CDR2 (germline): SGHTA, FQGNSA. The chain's CDR3 is CASSLTSGRSSEQYF. The CDR3 nucleotides are TGTGCCAGCAGCTTAACTAGCGGGAGGTCGTCCGAGCAGTACTTC.

In this sample, this clonotype is medium-sized. This chain uses TRBV20-1 with TRBJ2-7; 9 bases are shared with TRBD2. Germline values: CDR1 DFQATT, CDR2 SNEGSKA (reference sequence). The CDR3 consists of 15 residues. Trimming took 3 bases from V and 3 from J; bases not matched to a gene: 9. The CDR3 DNA reads TGCAGTGCTAGTCCGGCTAGCGGGAATGTCTACGAGCAGTACTTC. It translates to CSASPASGNVYEQYF.

CDR3 DNA sequence: TGTGCCAGCAGCTTCGGGAAACAGGGAGCCGTCAATCAGCCCCAGCATTTT. Translated, it gives CASSFGKQGAVNQPQHF. The chain carries TRBV5-8 and TRBJ1-5, with D possibly being TRBD1 (6 bases). Trimming took 2 bases from V and 3 from J, leaving 18 bases between them. The CDR3 length is 17 residues. In germline, CDR1 is SGHTS, CDR2 YDEGEE.

V is TRBV28 and J is TRBJ2-7; perhaps TRBD1 as D (5 bases). Germline values: CDR1 MDHEN, CDR2 SYDVKM. This CDR3 contains 13 residues. Trimming took 6 bases from V and 0 from J, leaving 9 bases between them. The CDR3 DNA reads TGTGCCAGCAGAAGACAGAGCTCCTACGAGCAGTACTTC. This codes for CASRRQSSYEQYF.

This clonotype was seen more than once but under ten times. This chain links TRBV20-1 with TRBJ1-4, with TRBD1 matching 8 bases. The CDR3 length is 14 residues. The germline V gene encodes CDR1 DFQATT and CDR2 SNEGSKA (reference sequence). Trimming at V came to 5 bases and at J to 8 bases, leaving 10 bases not matched to a gene. Here the CDR3 DNA reads TGCAGTGCTTTCGACAGGGGAGGTGGGGAAAAACTGTTTTTT. Amino acids: CSAFDRGGGEKLFF.

This clonotype is judged medium-sized. The chain recombines TRBV20-1 with TRBJ2-7; 9 nucleotides agree with TRBD1. This CDR3 comprises 14 residues. Germline V gene sequence: CDR1 DFQATT, CDR2 SNEGSKA (reference sequence). Unmatched junction bases numbered 5, after V lost 2 bases and J lost 3 bases. DNA of the CDR3: TGCAGTGCTAGAAGACGACAGGGGGTCTACGAGCAGTACTTC. This encodes CSARRRQGVYEQYF.

This clonotype came up a few times. This chain connects TRBV7-2 to TRBJ1-1, with D tentatively TRBD1 (6 bases). Germline CDR1 SGHTA, CDR2 FQGNSA. The V and J ends lost 1 base and 5 bases respectively, with 23 bases between them. This CDR3 spans 18 amino acids. In DNA form, the CDR3 reads TGTGCCAGCAGCTTAGGGGGCGGGACACCTGGAGGTACAACTGAAGCTTTCTTT. This gives the protein CASSLGGGTPGGTTEAFF.

The chain carries TRBV4-1 and TRBJ1-6, with D unclear. Germline-derived CDR1 and CDR2 are MGHRA and YSYEKL. CDR3 length: 12 residues. V was cut by 2 bases and J by 9 bases, with 5 bases left in between. The chain's CDR3 is CASSQIASPLHF. The CDR3 DNA sequence: TGCGCCAGCAGCCAAATCGCTTCACCCCTCCACTTT.

The chain uses TRBV7-3 and TRBJ2-6; D not certain. CDR3 length: 18 residues. Trimming pared 1 base from V and 4 bases from J, leaving 17 bases between. Germline-derived CDR1 and CDR2 are SGHTA and FQGTGA. This CDR3 is CASSLRGGELGGANVLTF. The DNA for the CDR3 is TGTGCCAGCAGCTTAAGGGGTGGGGAACTGGGGGGGGCCAACGTCCTGACTTTC. Full variable domain (outside the CDR3, taken from reference TRBV7-3 and TRBJ2-6): GAGVSQTPSNKVTEKGKYVELRCDPISGHTALYWYRQSLGQGPEFLIYFQGTGAADDSGLPNDRFFAVRPEGSVSTLKIQRTERGDSAVYLCASSLRGGELGGANVLTFGAGSRLTVL.

The chain links TRBV20-1 to TRBJ2-1; TRBD2 agrees at 11 bases. The CDR3 is 18 amino acids. V trimming: 4 bases; J trimming: 1 base; junction bases outside the gene matches: 12. Germline V gives CDR1 DFQATT, CDR2 SNEGSKA (reference sequence). CDR3 DNA: TGCAGTGCTACCGCTTGGTGGCTAGCGGGAGGATCCTACAATGAGCAGTTCTTC. Translating it yields CSATAWWLAGGSYNEQFF.

This chain links TRBV6-2 or TRBV6-3 with TRBJ2-3; D is possibly TRBD1 or TRBD2 (6 bases each). From germline, CDR1 is MNHEY and CDR2 SVGEGT. V lost 6 bases to trimming and J lost 5 bases, with 18 bases between them. The CDR3 consists of 15 residues. The DNA of the CDR3 is TGTGCCAGCAGCCAAGATCGGGGGCTGGGAGATACGCAGTATTTT. Residues: CASSQDRGLGDTQYF.

V gene TRBV20-1 combines with J gene TRBJ1-1, with 8 bases aligning to TRBD1. This CDR3 spans 16 amino acids. Germline V lookup: CDR1 DFQATT, CDR2 SNEGSKA (reference sequence). V dropped 3 bases and J dropped 1; count of bases not matched to a gene: 10. CDR3: CSARGGRQGTNTEAFF. In DNA form, the CDR3 reads TGCAGTGCTAGGGGGGGGAGACAGGGGACGAACACTGAAGCTTTCTTT.

V is TRBV20-1 and J is TRBJ2-3, with D possibly called TRBD1 or TRBD2 (5 bases each). Trimming removed 1 base at V and 2 bases at J, with 13 bases between. The CDR3 is 15 residues long. CDR1 is DFQATT, CDR2 SNEGSKA, per germline (reference sequence). CDR3 sequence: CSARAGTFVTDTQYF. CDR3 sequence (DNA): TGCAGTGCTAGAGCCGGGACCTTCGTCACAGATACGCAGTATTTT.

V usage is TRBV6-4 and J usage is TRBJ2-3; TRBD1 aligns across 8 bases. The CDR3 covers 15 residues. The germline gives CDR1 MRHNA, CDR2 SNTAGT. V lost 2 bases, J lost 2 bases, and 3 bases stayed unmatched. CDR3 residues: CASSDGTGPTDTQYF. The CDR3 DNA reads TGTGCCAGCAGTGACGGGACAGGACCCACAGATACGCAGTATTTT.

In DNA form, the CDR3 reads TGTGCCAGCATCATTTTCCCGGGACTAGTGAAGTTTGCAGATACGCAGTATTTT. This translates into CASIIFPGLVKFADTQYF. This sequence joins TRBV6-1 and TRBJ2-3; 8 nucleotides align to TRBD2. The CDR3 extends over 18 amino acids. V lost 7 bases, J lost 4 bases, and 19 bases stayed unmatched. Per the germline V gene, CDR1 is MNHNS and CDR2 is SASEGT.

By sample fraction, this clonotype is medium-sized. The rearrangement joins TRBV27 to TRBJ1-2; 9 positions agree with TRBD1. The CDR3 spans 14 residues. Trimming took 1 base from V and 6 from J; bases not matched to a gene: 3. CDR1 and CDR2 from the germline V gene are MNHEY and SMNVEV (reference sequence). The CDR3 DNA reads as TGTGCCAGCAGTTTATTGGGGACAGGGAATGGCTACACCTTC. It yields the protein CASSLLGTGNGYTF.

This clonotype occurred once. Relative to the germline gene, one junction end is altered; a read error may explain this. The chain uses TRBV4-3 and TRBJ2-1; TRBD2 aligns across 7 bases. Per germline, CDR1 LGHNA and CDR2 YSLEER. There are 15 residues in the CDR3. CDR3 region: CASSQGGSGSNEQFF. The CDR3 nucleotides are TGTGCCAGCAGCCAAGGCGGGAGTGGAAGCAATGAGCAGTTCTTC.

This clonotype has just one count. The chain combines TRBV6-1 with TRBJ2-1; D remains ambiguous. The germline V gene has CDR1 MNHNS and CDR2 SASEGT. Trimming cost V 5 bases and J 0 bases, with 14 bases left between them. The CDR3 is 16 residues long. CDR3 in DNA: TGTGCCAGCAGTCCCCCGGTAGCTACCTCCTACAATGAGCAGTTCTTC. This translates into CASSPPVATSYNEQFF.

This clonotype was seen a handful of times. V is TRBV27 and J is TRBJ1-1, with TRBD1 identical over 9 bases. The CDR3 length is 19 residues. Germline CDR1 is MNHEY and CDR2 is SMNVEV (reference sequence). V gave up 2 bases and J gave up 3 bases; unmatched junction bases: 16. In nucleotides, the CDR3 is TGTGCCAGCAGTTTAAAGGGCCCGGGACAGGGTTGGGTTTACACTGAAGCTTTCTTT. Translated: CASSLKGPGQGWVYTEAFF.

The chain has TRBV24-1 and TRBJ2-3; D gene ambiguous. The germline V gene has CDR1 KGHDR and CDR2 SFDVKD. This CDR3 spans 15 amino acids. Trimming took 3 bases from V and 6 from J, leaving 15 bases between them. The CDR3 here is CATSDGPGRPDTQYF. The DNA of the CDR3 is TGTGCCACCAGTGATGGCCCGGGCAGACCGGATACGCAGTATTTT.

The chain is built from TRBV6-5 and TRBJ2-3; TRBD1 might be the D (6 bases). CDR1 MNHEY and CDR2 SVGAGI come from the germline V gene. The CDR3 runs to 15 residues. Between the trimmed V and J ends, which lost 7 bases and 3 bases, there was a span of 17 bases. For the CDR3, the DNA is TGTGCCAGCAATTCTCTGGGGGCTCGGACAGATACGCAGTATTTT. Translation: CASNSLGARTDTQYF.

This clonotype appeared a few times. The CDR3, as DNA: TGTGCCAGCTATTTATCTGGGGAGGGGACTGAAGCTTTCTTT. This encodes CASYLSGEGTEAFF. V and J are TRBV28 and TRBJ1-1; tentative D call: TRBD1 (5 bases). This CDR3 spans 14 amino acids. CDR1 is MDHEN and CDR2 is SYDVKM in the germline V gene. Trimming removed 8 bases from V and 5 bases from J, with 18 bases in between. The variable domain in full, with the rest retrieved from reference TRBV28 and TRBJ1-1, is DVKVTQSSRYLVKRTGEKVFLECVQDMDHENMFWYRQDPGLGLRLIYFSYDVKMKEKGDIPEGYSVSREKKERFSLILESASTNQTSMYLCASYLSGEGTEAFFGQGTRLTVV.